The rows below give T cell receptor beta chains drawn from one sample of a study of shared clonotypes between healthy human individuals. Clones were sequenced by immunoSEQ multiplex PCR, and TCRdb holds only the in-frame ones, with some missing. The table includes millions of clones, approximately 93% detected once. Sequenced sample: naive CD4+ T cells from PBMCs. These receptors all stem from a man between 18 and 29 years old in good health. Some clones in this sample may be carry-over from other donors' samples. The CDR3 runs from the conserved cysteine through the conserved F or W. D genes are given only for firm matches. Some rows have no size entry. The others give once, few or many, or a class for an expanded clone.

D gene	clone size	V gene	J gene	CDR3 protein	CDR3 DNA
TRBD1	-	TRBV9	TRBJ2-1	CASSVGDRAYNEQFF	TGTGCCAGCAGCGTAGGGGACAGAGCCTACAATGAGCAGTTCTTC
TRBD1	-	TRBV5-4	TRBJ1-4	CASSLGTGGKLFF	TGTGCCAGCAGCTTGGGGACAGGGGGAAAACTGTTTTTT
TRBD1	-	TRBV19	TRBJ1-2	CASRRSGRDRGGGYTF	TGTGCCAGTAGACGGAGTGGACGGGACAGGGGGGGTGGCTACACCTTC
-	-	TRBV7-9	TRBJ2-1	CASSSSFGSSYNEQFF	TGTGCCAGCAGCTCCTCCTTCGGGAGCTCCTACAATGAGCAGTTCTTC
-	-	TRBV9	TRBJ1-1	CASSVESGNTEAFF	TGTGCCAGCAGCGTAGAATCCGGGAACACTGAAGCTTTCTTT
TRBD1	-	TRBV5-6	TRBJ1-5	CASSPRQGRGNQPQHF	TGTGCCAGCAGCCCGCGACAGGGCCGAGGCAATCAGCCCCAGCATTTT
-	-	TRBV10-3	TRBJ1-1	CAISEYKENTEAFF	TGTGCCATCAGTGAGTACAAGGAGAACACTGAAGCTTTCTTT
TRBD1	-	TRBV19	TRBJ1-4	CASSILRDSQKLFF	TGTGCCAGTAGTATTTTGCGGGACAGCCAAAAACTGTTTTTT
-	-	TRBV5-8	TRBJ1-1	CASSLQGGAEAFF	TGTGCCAGCAGCTTGCAGGGAGGGGCTGAAGCTTTCTTT
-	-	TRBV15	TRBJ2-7	CATSLSGTAYEQYF	TGTGCCACCAGCTTATCCGGGACGGCCTACGAGCAGTACTTC
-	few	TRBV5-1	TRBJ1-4	CASSLGTTTNEKLFF	TGCGCCAGCAGCTTGGGGACAACAACTAATGAAAAACTGTTTTTT
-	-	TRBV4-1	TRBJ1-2	CASSPQGISWRNYGYTF	TGCGCCAGCAGCCCCCAAGGGATATCGTGGCGAAACTATGGCTACACCTTC
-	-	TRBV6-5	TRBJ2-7	CASRRALNSYEQYF	TGTGCCAGCAGACGGGCCTTAAACTCCTACGAGCAGTACTTC
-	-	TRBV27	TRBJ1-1	CASSSPPFGRDGHTEAFF	TGTGCCAGCAGTTCACCCCCGTTTGGTAGGGATGGTCACACTGAAGCTTTCTTT
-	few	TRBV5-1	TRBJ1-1	CASSLSSNTEAFF	TGCGCCAGCAGCTTGAGCAGCAACACTGAAGCTTTCTTT
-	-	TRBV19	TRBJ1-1	CASNKVGANTEAFF	TGTGCCAGTAATAAGGTAGGGGCGAACACTGAAGCTTTCTTT
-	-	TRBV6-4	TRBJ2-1	CASSLTASAGYNEQFF	TGTGCCAGCAGCCTGACAGCCAGCGCAGGGTACAATGAGCAGTTCTTC
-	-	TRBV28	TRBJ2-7	CASSWDDYEQYF	TGTGCCAGCAGTTGGGACGACTACGAGCAGTACTTC
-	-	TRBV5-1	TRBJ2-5	CASSLDVGVQETQYF	TGCGCCAGCAGCTTGGACGTGGGAGTGCAAGAGACCCAGTACTTC
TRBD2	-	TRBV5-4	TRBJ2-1	CASSLGSGRASEQFF	TGTGCCAGCAGCTTGGGAAGCGGGAGGGCTAGTGAGCAGTTCTTC
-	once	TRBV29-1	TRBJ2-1	CSGGPTRNEQFF	TGCAGCGGAGGACCAACACGAAATGAGCAGTTCTTC
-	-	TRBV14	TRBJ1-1	CASSPWSNTEAFF	TGTGCCAGCAGCCCCTGGAGCAACACTGAAGCTTTCTTT
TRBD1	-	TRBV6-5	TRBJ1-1	CASSYTGQKAFF	TGTGCCAGCAGTTACACGGGACAGAAAGCTTTCTTT
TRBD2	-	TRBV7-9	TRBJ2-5	CASSLAYPTSETQYF	TGTGCCAGCAGCCTAGCTTATCCGACTAGCGAGACCCAGTACTTC
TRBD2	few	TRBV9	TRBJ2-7	CASSVAGTSGYEQYF	TGTGCCAGCAGCGTAGCCGGGACTAGCGGCTACGAGCAGTACTTC
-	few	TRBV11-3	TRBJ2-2	CASTNTGELFF	TGTGCCAGCACGAACACCGGGGAGCTGTTTTTT
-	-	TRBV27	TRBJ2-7	CASSFSGQFSYEQYF	TGTGCCAGCAGTTTCTCAGGACAGTTCTCCTACGAGCAGTACTTC
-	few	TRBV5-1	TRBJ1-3	CASSSKDFSSGNTIYF	TGCGCCAGCAGTTCTAAGGACTTTTCCTCTGGAAACACCATATATTTT
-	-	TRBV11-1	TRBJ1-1	CASIQGGVGNTEAFF	TGTGCCAGCATCCAGGGTGGGGTGGGGAACACTGAAGCTTTCTTT
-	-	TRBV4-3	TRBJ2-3	CASSQGIAVGTDTQYF	TGCGCCAGCAGCCAAGGGATAGCAGTGGGCACAGATACGCAGTATTTT
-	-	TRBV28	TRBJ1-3	CASSILSGQRNTIYF	TGTGCCAGCAGTATACTCAGTGGTCAGAGAAACACCATATATTTT
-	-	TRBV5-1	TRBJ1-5	CASSLEGGSNQPQHF	TGCGCCAGCAGCTTGGAGGGGGGTAGCAATCAGCCCCAGCATTTT
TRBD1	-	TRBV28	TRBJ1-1	CASRTHRGRDTEAFF	TGTGCCAGCAGGACCCACAGGGGGCGGGACACTGAAGCTTTCTTT
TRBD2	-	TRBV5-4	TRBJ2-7	CASSRGDSYEQYF	TGTGCCAGCAGCCGGGGGGACTCCTACGAGCAGTACTTC
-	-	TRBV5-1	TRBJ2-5	CASSLVARGETQYF	TGCGCCAGCAGCTTGGTGGCTAGGGGAGAGACCCAGTACTTC
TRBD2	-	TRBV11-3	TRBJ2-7	CASSLVRGGEQYF	TGTGCCAGCAGCTTAGTGAGGGGAGGGGAGCAGTACTTC
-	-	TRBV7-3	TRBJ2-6	CASSARLVSGANVLTF	TGTGCCAGCAGCGCAAGACTGGTTTCTGGGGCCAACGTCCTGACTTTC
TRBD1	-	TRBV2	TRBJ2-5	CASSGIRGPQETQYF	TGTGCCAGCAGTGGGATCAGGGGGCCTCAAGAGACCCAGTACTTC
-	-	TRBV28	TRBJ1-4	CASTSPPGRNEKLFF	TGTGCCAGCACCTCTCCCCCCGGTCGTAATGAAAAACTGTTTTTT
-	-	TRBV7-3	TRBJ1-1	CASSLNAGQTEAFF	TGTGCCAGCAGCTTAAACGCCGGGCAGACTGAAGCTTTCTTT
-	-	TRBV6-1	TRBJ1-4	CASSEQARVNEKLFF	TGTGCCAGCAGTGAGCAGGCCAGGGTCAATGAAAAACTGTTTTTT
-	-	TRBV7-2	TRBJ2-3	CASSLVGFRKDTQYF	TGTGCCAGCAGCCTCGTCGGATTCCGAAAAGATACGCAGTATTTT
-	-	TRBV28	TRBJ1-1	CASSPGGRMNTEAFF	TGTGCCAGCTCTCCTGGGGGGCGCATGAACACTGAAGCTTTCTTT
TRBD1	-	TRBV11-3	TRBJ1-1	CASSLGGQVEAFF	TGTGCCAGCAGCTTGGGGGGACAGGTTGAAGCTTTCTTT
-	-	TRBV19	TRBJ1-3	CASSTGGLGSGNTVYF	TGTGCCAGTAGTACCGGGGGCTTGGGCTCTGGAAACACCGTATATTTT
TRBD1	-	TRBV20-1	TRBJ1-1	CSATGGTEAFF	TGCAGTGCTACAGGGGGCACTGAAGCTTTCTTT
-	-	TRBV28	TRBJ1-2	CAAGGGSLGYGYTF	TGTGCCGCCGGGGGCGGTTCTCTTGGCTATGGCTACACCTTC
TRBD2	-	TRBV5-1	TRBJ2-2	CASTMGTSGSTGELFF	TGCGCCAGCACCATGGGGACTAGCGGGAGTACCGGGGAGCTGTTTTTT
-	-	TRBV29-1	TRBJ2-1	CSWREHEQFF	TGCAGTTGGAGGGAGCATGAGCAGTTCTTC
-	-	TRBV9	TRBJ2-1	CASSGGTPGHNEQFF	TGTGCCAGCAGCGGGGGGACCCCAGGCCACAATGAGCAGTTCTTC
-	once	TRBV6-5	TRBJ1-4	CASSYSGGREKLFF	TGTGCCAGCAGTTACTCGGGGGGTAGAGAAAAACTGTTTTTT
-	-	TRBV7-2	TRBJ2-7	CASSRGPGYVQYF	TGTGCCAGCAGTCGCGGCCCTGGGTACGTGCAGTACTTC
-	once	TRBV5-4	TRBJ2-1	CASSNNSRNEQFF	TGTGCCAGCAGCAACAACTCGCGCAATGAGCAGTTCTTC
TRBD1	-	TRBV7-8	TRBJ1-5	CASSLGGQTLQPQHF	TGTGCCAGCAGCTTAGGGGGACAGACCCTTCAGCCCCAGCATTTT